A selection of T cell receptor beta chains follows, all from one sample in a study of T cell changes during pregnancy in multiple sclerosis. Sequencing was performed with immunoSEQ multiplex PCR; in TCRdb, only in-frame clones are kept and a portion is missing. The data show 50,000 or so clones, more than 85% seen once. The sample consisted of peripheral blood, taken after pregnancy. All receptors derive from a female donor in good health, enrolled as a control in a pregnancy study. Each CDR3 is given without its conserved first and last residue.

>TRBV28
ASSLATRSTDTQY
>TRBV5-1
ASSLESARDGYT
>TRBV4-2
ASSQSIGGLVVPSTDTQY
>TRBV5-1
ASTRGATHQETQY
>TRBV14
ASSQEVGLGANVLT
>TRBV7-2
ASSPTVGGTEAF
>TRBV7-2
ASSLGNGRYYEQY
>TRBV6-5
ASSYDRGGNTEAF
>TRBV11-2
ASRLNRGNTEAF
>TRBV5-6
ASSIRVNEKLF
>TRBV7-6
ASSSLAGRVVDTQY
>TRBV7-2
ASSRLAGGPGDTQY
>TRBV12-5
ASGQDRGIADTQY
>TRBV9
ASSVARRASYNEQF
>TRBV14
ASSQGPRNSPLH
>TRBV7-2
ASSFYSDTQY